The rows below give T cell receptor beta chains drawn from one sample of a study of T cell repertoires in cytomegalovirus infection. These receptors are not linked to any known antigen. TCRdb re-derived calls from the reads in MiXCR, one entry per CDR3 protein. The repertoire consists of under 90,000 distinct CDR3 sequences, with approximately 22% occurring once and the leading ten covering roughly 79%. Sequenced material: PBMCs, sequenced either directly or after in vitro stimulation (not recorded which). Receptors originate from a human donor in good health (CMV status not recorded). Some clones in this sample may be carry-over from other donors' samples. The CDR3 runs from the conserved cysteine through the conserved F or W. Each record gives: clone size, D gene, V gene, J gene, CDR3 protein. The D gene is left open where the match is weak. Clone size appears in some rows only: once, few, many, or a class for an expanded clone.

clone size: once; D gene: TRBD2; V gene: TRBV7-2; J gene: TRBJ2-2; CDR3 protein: CASSLSNLAGRATGELFF
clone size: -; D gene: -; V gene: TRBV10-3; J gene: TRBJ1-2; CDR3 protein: CAISESGLYGYTF
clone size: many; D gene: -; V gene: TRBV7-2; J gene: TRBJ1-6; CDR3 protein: CASSDSYSPLHF
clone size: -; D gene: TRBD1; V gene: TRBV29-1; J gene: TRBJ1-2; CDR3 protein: CSVGGQGARRGYTF
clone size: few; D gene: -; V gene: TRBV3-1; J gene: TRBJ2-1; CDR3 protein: CASSQDPRGYNEQFF
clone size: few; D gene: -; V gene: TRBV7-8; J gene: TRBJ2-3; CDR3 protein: CASSLVQGTSTDTQYF
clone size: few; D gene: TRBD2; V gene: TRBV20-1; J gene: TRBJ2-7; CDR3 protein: CSAPGTSGYEQYF
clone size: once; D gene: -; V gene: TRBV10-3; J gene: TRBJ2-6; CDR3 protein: CAISEGGTGANVLTF
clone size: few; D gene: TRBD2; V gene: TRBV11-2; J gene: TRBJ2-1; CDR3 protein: CASSYRRSGKEQFF
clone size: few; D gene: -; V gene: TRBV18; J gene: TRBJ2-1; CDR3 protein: CASSPPGVLAYNEQFF
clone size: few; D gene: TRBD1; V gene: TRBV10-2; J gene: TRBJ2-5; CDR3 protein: CASRLRDRKAETQYF
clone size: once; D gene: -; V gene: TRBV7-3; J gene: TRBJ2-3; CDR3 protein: CASSLGRRQGLDTQYF
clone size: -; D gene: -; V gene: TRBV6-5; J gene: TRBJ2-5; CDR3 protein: CASRPGPVILFQETQYF
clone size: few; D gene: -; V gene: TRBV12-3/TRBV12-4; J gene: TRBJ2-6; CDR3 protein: CASSLNSGANVLTF
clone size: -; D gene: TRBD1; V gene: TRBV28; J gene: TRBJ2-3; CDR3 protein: CASSSAKRDRGYWDTQYF
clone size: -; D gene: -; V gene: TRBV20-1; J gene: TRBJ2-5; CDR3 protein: CSARANRGGGTQYF
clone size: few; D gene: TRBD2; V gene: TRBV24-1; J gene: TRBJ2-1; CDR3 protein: CATSESGLAGDPTYNEQFF
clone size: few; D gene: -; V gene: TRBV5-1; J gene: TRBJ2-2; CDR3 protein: CASSLIPGVGTGELFF